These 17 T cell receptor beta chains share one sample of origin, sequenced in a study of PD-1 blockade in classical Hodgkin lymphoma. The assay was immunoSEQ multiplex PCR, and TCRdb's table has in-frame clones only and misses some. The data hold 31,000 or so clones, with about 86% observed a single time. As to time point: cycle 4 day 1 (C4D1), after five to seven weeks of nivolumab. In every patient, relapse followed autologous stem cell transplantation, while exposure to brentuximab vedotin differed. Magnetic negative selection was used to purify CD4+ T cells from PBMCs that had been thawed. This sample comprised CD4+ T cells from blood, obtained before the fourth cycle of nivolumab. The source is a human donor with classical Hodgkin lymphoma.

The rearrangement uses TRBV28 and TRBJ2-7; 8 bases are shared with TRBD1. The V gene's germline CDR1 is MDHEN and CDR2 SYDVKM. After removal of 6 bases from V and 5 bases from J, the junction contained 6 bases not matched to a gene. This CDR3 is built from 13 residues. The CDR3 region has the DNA TGTGCCAGCAGACTGGACAGGGATGACGAGCAGTACTTC. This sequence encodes CASRLDRDDEQYF.

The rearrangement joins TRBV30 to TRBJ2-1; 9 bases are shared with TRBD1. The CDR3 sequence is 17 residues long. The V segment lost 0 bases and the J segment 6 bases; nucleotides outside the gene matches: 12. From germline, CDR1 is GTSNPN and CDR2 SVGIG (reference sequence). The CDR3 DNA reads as TGTGCCTGGAGTGTATATTTGGGACAGGGAACGGCCAATGAGCAGTTCTTC. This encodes CAWSVYLGQGTANEQFF.

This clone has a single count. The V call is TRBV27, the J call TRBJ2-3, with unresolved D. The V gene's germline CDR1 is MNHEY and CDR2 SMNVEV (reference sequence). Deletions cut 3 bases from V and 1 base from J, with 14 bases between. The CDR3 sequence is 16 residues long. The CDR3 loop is CASSLGATLGTDTQYF. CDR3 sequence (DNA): TGTGCCAGCAGTTTGGGTGCGACCCTGGGCACAGATACGCAGTATTTT.

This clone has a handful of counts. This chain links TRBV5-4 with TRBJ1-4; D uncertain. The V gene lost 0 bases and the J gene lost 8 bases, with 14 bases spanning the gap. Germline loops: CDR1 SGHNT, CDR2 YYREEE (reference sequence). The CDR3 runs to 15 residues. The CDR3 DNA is TGTGCCAGCAGCTTGGAAGGGAGCGACCGGGAAAAACTGTTTTTT. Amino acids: CASSLEGSDREKLFF. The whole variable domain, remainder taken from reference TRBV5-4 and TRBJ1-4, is ETGVTQSPTHLIKTRGQQVTLRCSSQSGHNTVSWYQQALGQGPQFIFQYYREEENGRGNFPPRFSGLQFPNYSSELNVNALELDDSALYLCASSLEGSDREKLFFGSGTQLSVL.

CDR3 coding DNA: TGCAGCGTCGACGGACTAGCGGGCGACCAAGAGACCCAGTACTTC. Encoded protein: CSVDGLAGDQETQYF. The chain employs TRBV29-1 and TRBJ2-5; the match to TRBD2 covers 11 bases. The CDR3 is 15 amino acids. After removal of 6 bases from V and 0 bases from J, the junction contained 6 bases not matched to a gene. The germline gives CDR1 SQVTM, CDR2 ANQGSEA.

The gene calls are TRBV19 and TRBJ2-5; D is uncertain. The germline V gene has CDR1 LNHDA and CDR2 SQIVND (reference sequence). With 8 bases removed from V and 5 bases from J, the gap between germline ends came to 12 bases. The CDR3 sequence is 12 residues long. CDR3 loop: CASSRHGETQYF. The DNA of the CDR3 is TGTGCCAGTTCAAGGCATGGGGAGACCCAGTACTTC. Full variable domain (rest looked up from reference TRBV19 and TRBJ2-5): DGGITQSPKYLFRKEGQNVTLSCEQNLNHDAMYWYRQDPGQGLRLIYYSQIVNDFQKGDIAEGYSVSREKKESFPLTVTSAQKNPTAFYLCASSRHGETQYFGPGTRLLVL.

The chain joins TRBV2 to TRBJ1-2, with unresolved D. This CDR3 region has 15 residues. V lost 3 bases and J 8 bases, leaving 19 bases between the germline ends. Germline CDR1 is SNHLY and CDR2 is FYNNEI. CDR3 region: CASSELEKSAWGYTF. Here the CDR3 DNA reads TGTGCCAGCAGTGAGCTGGAAAAGTCTGCTTGGGGCTACACCTTC.

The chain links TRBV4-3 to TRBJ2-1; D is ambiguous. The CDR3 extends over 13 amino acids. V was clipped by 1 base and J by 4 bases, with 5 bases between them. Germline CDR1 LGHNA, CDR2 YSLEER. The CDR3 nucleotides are TGCGCCAGCAGCCAAGTTTTTTACAATGAGCAGTTCTTC. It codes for CASSQVFYNEQFF.

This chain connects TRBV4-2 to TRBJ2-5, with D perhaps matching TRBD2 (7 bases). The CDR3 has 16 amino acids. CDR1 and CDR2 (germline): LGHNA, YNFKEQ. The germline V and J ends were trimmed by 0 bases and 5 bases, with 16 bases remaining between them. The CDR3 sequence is CASSQDLRGGWETQYF. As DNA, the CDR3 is TGTGCCAGCAGCCAAGATTTGAGGGGGGGATGGGAGACCCAGTACTTC.

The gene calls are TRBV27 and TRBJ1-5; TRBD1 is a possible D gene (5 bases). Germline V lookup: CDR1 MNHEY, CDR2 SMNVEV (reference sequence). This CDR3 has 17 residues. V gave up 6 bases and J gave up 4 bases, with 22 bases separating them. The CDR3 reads CASSLTVRGSGNQPQHF. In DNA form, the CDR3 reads TGTGCCAGCAGCTTAACCGTTCGGGGGTCAGGGAATCAGCCCCAGCATTTT.

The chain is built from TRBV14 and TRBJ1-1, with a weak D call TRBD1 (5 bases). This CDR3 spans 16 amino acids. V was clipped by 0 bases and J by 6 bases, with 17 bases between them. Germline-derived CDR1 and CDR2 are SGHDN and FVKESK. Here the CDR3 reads CASSQDMGLGVAEAFF. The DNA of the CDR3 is TGTGCCAGCAGCCAAGATATGGGGTTGGGGGTTGCTGAAGCTTTCTTT.

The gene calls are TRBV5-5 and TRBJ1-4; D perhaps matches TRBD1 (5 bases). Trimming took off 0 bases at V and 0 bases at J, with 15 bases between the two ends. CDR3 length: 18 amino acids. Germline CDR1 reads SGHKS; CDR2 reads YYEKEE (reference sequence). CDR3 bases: TGTGCCAGCAGCTTGGGGGCAGGGCGGGTGGCAACTAATGAAAAACTGTTTTTT. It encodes CASSLGAGRVATNEKLFF.

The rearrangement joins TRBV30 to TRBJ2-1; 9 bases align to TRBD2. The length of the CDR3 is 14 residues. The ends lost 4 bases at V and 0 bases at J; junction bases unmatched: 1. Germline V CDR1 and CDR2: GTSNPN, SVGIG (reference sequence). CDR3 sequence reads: CAWTGLASYNEQFF. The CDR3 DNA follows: TGTGCCTGGACGGGACTAGCCTCCTACAATGAGCAGTTCTTC.

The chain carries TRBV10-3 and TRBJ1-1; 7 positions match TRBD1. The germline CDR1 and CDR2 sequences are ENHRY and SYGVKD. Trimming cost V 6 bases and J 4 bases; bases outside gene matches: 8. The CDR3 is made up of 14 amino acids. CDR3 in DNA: TGTGCCATCAGAACCCAGGGGGTCGGCACTGAAGCTTTCTTT. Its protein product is CAIRTQGVGTEAFF.

CDR3 in amino acids: CASSLDSGNTIYF. The CDR3 DNA follows: TGTGCCAGCAGCTTGGACTCTGGAAACACCATATATTTT. The V gene is TRBV7-2, the J gene TRBJ1-3, with no clear D. Looked up from germline, CDR1 is SGHTA and CDR2 is FQGNSA. The CDR3 runs to 13 residues. Trimming shortened V by 3 bases and J by 0 bases, and 3 bases separated the two germline ends. The full variable domain, in which reference TRBV7-2 and TRBJ1-3 provide the parts outside the CDR3, is GAGVSQSPSNKVTEKGKDVELRCDPISGHTALYWYRQSLGQGLEFLIYFQGNSAPDKSGLPSDRFSAERTGGSVSTLTIQRTQQEDSAVYLCASSLDSGNTIYFGEGSWLTVV.

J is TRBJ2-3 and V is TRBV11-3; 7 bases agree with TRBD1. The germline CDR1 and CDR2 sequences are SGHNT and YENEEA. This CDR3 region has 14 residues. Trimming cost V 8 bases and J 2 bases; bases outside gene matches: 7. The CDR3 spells CASSPTGTTDTQYF. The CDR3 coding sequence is TGTGCCAGCTCCCCGACAGGGACCACAGATACGCAGTATTTT. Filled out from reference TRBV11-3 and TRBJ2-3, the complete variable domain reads EAGVVQSPRYKIIEKKQPVAFWCNPISGHNTLYWYLQNLGQGPELLIRYENEEAVDDSQLPKDRFSAERLKGVDSTLKIQPAELGDSAVYLCASSPTGTTDTQYFGPGTRLTVL.

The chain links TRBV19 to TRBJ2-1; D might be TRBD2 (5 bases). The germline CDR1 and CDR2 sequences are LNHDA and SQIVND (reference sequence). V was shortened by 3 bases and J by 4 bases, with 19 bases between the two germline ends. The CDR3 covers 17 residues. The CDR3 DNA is TGTGCCAGTAGTATTAAAGGAGCGGATTCCCCTTACAATGAGCAGTTCTTC. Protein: CASSIKGADSPYNEQFF.